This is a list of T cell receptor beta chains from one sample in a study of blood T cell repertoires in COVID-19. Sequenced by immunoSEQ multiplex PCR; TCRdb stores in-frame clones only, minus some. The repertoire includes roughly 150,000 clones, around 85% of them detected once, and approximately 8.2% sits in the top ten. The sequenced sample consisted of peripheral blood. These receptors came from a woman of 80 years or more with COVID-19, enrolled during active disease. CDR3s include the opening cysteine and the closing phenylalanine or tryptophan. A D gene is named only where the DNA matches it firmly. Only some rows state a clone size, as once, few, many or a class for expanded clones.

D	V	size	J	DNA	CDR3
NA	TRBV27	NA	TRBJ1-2	TGTGCCAGCAGTTTAGATTCCGGAGCTAACTATGGCTACACCTTC	CASSLDSGANYGYTF
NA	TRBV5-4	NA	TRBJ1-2	TGTGCCAGCAGCTTGTCGCAGACTTACTATGGCTACACCTTC	CASSLSQTYYGYTF
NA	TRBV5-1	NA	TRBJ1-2	TGCGCCAGCACCCCCGGTTGGGGGGGCGCCTATGGCTACACCTTC	CASTPGWGGAYGYTF
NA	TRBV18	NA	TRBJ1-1	TGTGCCAGCTCAGGCGGATTGAACACTGAAGCTTTCTTT	CASSGGLNTEAFF
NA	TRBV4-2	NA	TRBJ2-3	TGTGCCAGCAGCCCACGGCGGAGCCAGAACACAGATACGCAGTATTTT	CASSPRRSQNTDTQYF
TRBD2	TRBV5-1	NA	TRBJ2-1	TGCGCCAGCAGCCTGAACTTAGCGGGAGAAGGTGAGCAGTTCTTC	CASSLNLAGEGEQFF
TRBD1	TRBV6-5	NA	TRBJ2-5	TGTGCCAGCAGTTCCCAGCCGGGACAGGGGGGGGAGACCCAGTACTTC	CASSSQPGQGGETQYF
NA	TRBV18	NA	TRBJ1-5	TGTGCCAGCTCCCGGGAGGGTTCATCGATACCCCAGCATTTT	CASSREGSSIPQHF
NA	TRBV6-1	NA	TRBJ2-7	TGTGCCAGCAGTGAAGAAGTGCTAGCCTGGGTTTACTTC	CASSEEVLAWVYF
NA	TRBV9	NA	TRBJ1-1	TGTGCCAGCAGCCCCCAGGGCGGAGATGCTTTCTTT	CASSPQGGDAFF
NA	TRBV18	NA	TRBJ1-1	TGTGCCAGCTCACCACTGGGACAGAACACTGAAGCTTTCTTT	CASSPLGQNTEAFF
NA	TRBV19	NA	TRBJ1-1	TGTGCCAGTAGTATGGTTCTAGGGGTTAGGACTGAAGCTTTCTTT	CASSMVLGVRTEAFF
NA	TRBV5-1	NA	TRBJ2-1	TGCGCCAGCAGCTTGGAACTAGCCCGCGACAATGAGCAGTTCTTC	CASSLELARDNEQFF
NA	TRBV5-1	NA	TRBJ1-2	TGCGCCAGCAGCTTGAAACAGGGCAACTATGGCTACACCTTC	CASSLKQGNYGYTF
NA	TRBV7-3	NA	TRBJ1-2	TGTGCCAGCAGCTTAACCGAATGGGGCGGAGGCTACACCTTC	CASSLTEWGGGYTF
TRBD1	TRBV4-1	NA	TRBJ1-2	TGCGCCAGCAGCCGTGGACAGGGGGATTCGAGCACCTTC	CASSRGQGDSSTF
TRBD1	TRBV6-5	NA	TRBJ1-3	TGTGCCAGCAGACGGACAGGGGAAGGAAACACCATATATTTT	CASRRTGEGNTIYF
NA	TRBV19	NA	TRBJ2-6	TGTGCCAGTAGTACAACTTCCTCTGGGGCCAACGTCCTGACTTTC	CASSTTSSGANVLTF
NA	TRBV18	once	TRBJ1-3	TGTGCCAGCTCACCTGCAACGGGGTCAGTCTCTGGAAACACCATATATTTT	CASSPATGSVSGNTIYF
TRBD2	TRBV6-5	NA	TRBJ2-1	TGTGCCAGCAGCCCCTGGACTAGCGGATACAATGAGCAGTTCTTC	CASSPWTSGYNEQFF
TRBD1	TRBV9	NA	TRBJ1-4	TGTGCCAGCTCTCTCGATAGGGGGCTGGCTAATGAAAAACTGTTTTTT	CASSLDRGLANEKLFF
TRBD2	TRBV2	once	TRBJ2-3	TGTGCCAGCGGGACTATCGTCCGGACAGATACGCAGTATTTT	CASGTIVRTDTQYF
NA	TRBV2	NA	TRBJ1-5	TGTGCCAGCAGGCAGGAAGCGGATCAGCCCCAGCATTTT	CASRQEADQPQHF
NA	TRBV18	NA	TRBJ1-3	TGTGCCAGCTCACCACGGCAGGGTAGAAACACCATATATTTT	CASSPRQGRNTIYF
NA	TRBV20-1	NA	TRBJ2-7	TGCAGTGCTAGCCAACCAGGGGCTGAATTCTTC	CSASQPGAEFF
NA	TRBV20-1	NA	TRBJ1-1	TGCAGTGCTCCCTACGATGAAGCTTTCTTT	CSAPYDEAFF
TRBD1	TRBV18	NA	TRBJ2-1	TGTGCCAGCTCACCCAGGACAGGGGCGAATGAGCAGTTCTTC	CASSPRTGANEQFF
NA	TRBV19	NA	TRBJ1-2	TGTGCCAGTAGTAATGGGAGCCCCTATGGCTACACCTTC	CASSNGSPYGYTF
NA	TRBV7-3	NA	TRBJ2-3	TGTGCCAGCAGCCGGCGGCCTATGGGCACAGATACGCAGTATTTT	CASSRRPMGTDTQYF
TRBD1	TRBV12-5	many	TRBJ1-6	TGTGCTAGTGGGACAGGGGGCGTAGAGTCACCCCTCCACTTT	CASGTGGVESPLHF
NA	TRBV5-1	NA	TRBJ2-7	TGCGCCAGCAGCGGGGGCCACGAGCAGTACTTC	CASSGGHEQYF
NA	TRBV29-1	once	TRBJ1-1	TGCAGCGTTTCGGTGAACACTGAAGCTTTCTTT	CSVSVNTEAFF
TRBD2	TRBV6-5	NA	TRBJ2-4	TGTGCCAGCAGGGGGACTAGCGGTAAAAACATTCAGTACTTC	CASRGTSGKNIQYF
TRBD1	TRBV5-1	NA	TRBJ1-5	TGCGCCAGCAGCTTGGGAGGACAGGCGGGCAATCAGCCCCAGCATTTT	CASSLGGQAGNQPQHF
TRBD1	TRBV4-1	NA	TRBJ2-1	TGCGCCAGCAGCCGCGGGTGGGACAGGGGGCTGGATGAGCAGTTCTTC	CASSRGWDRGLDEQFF
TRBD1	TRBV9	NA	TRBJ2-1	TGTGCCAGCAGCCTGTGGGACAGGCCTGTCAATGAGCAGTTCTTC	CASSLWDRPVNEQFF
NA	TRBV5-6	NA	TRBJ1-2	TGTGCCAGCAGCCTTGGGGGGAACTATGGCTACACCTTC	CASSLGGNYGYTF
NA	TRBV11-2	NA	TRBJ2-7	TGTGCCAGCAGCCAGGACAGAAACTCCTACGAGCAGTACTTC	CASSQDRNSYEQYF
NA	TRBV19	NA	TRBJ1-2	TGTGCCAGTAGTATAACAGGGAACTATGGCTACACCTTC	CASSITGNYGYTF
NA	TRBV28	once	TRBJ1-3	TGTGCCAGCAAGACTTCCGGACATTCTGGAAACACCATATATTTT	CASKTSGHSGNTIYF
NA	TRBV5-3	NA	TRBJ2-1	TGTGCCAGAAGCTTGTCAGGTGGGTCCTACAATGAGCAGTTCTTC	CARSLSGGSYNEQFF
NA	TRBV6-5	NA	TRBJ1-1	TGTGCCAGCCTCCCAGGCGGACTCGGCACTGAAGCTTTCTTT	CASLPGGLGTEAFF
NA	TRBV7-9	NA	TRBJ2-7	TGTGCCAGCAGCTTAGGTACGGGCTACGAGCAGTACTTC	CASSLGTGYEQYF
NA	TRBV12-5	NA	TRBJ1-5	TGTGCTAGTGCCCTAAATCAGCCCCAGCATTTT	CASALNQPQHF
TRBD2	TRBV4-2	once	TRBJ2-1	TGTGCCAGCAGCCAAGATAGGGCGGGAGGGAGGAATGAGCAGTTCTTC	CASSQDRAGGRNEQFF
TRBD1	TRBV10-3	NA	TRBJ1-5	TGTGCCACGACCGCGGACAGGGGGGGGGAGCCCCAGCATTTT	CATTADRGGEPQHF
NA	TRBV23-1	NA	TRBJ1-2	TGCGCCAGCAGTCAATCGAGCCGGGGAGGGGAGGTCGTCTATGGCTACACCTTC	CASSQSSRGGEVVYGYTF
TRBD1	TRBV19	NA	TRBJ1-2	TGTGCCAGTAGTACAAAGGGGGCAGAGAACTATGGCTACACCTTC	CASSTKGAENYGYTF
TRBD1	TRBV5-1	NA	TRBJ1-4	TGCGCCAGCAGCTTGGCCCCGACAGGGGTAAATGAAAAACTGTTTTTT	CASSLAPTGVNEKLFF